Listed below are T cell receptor beta chains from one sample, sequenced in a study of cytomegalovirus exposure and HLA in healthy donors. Libraries were prepared by immunoSEQ multiplex PCR; TCRdb keeps only in-frame clonotypes and omits some of them. This table has approximately 190,000 clones, roughly four fifths appearing once. Input material: PBMCs. The receptors come from a young woman in good health and CMV-seropositive. Both conserved end residues are part of each CDR3. The D gene is left open where the match is weak. Not all rows give a size; the values are once, few, many and, for expanded clones, a class.

>TRBD2|TRBV5-1|TRBJ2-7|NA
TGCGCCAGCAGCTACTATCTAGCGGGGCAATCCTACGAGCAGTACTTC
CASSYYLAGQSYEQYF
>NA|TRBV5-4|TRBJ2-2|NA
TGTGCCAGCAGCCAGATCACCGGGGAGCTGTTTTTT
CASSQITGELFF
>NA|TRBV7-2|TRBJ1-2|NA
TGTGCCAGCTCCGCTGCGCGTCGCTACACCTTC
CASSAARRYTF
>NA|TRBV6-1|TRBJ2-7|NA
TGTGCCAGCAGTGAAGCCTGGAGAGGGTCCTACGAGCAGTACTTC
CASSEAWRGSYEQYF
>NA|TRBV7-9|TRBJ1-5|NA
TGTGCCAGCAGCTTAGATTTTCAGGGCAATAGCAATCAGCCCCAGCATTTT
CASSLDFQGNSNQPQHF
>TRBD1|TRBV5-8|TRBJ2-5|few
TGTGCCAGCAGCTTGGGGACAGGGAGTCGAGAAGAGACCCAGTACTTC
CASSLGTGSREETQYF
>NA|TRBV7-3|TRBJ1-2|NA
TGTGCCAGCAGCCCCTCCGGGACAACGAAGTATGGCTACACCTTC
CASSPSGTTKYGYTF
>TRBD2|TRBV6-1|TRBJ2-3|NA
TGTGCCAGCAGGACGGGGGGGGCACTCACAGATACGCAGTATTTT
CASRTGGALTDTQYF
>TRBD1|TRBV7-9|TRBJ1-3|NA
TGTGCCAGCGGGACAGGCGACTATAGCTCTGGAAACACCATATATTTT
CASGTGDYSSGNTIYF
>NA|TRBV11-2|TRBJ1-2|NA
TGTGCCAGCAGCCTCCAGGGTACCTATGGCTACACCTTC
CASSLQGTYGYTF
>TRBD2|TRBV30|TRBJ2-1|NA
TGTGCCTGGTCAGCTAGCGGGGGGGTCGATGAGCAGTTCTTC
CAWSASGGVDEQFF
>NA|TRBV28|TRBJ1-6|NA
TGTGCCAGCAAGGAGGGACTAGGTCCCCTCCACTTT
CASKEGLGPLHF
>NA|TRBV7-9|TRBJ2-3|NA
TGTGCCAGCAGCTCCGCCCGGGTAGGTTCGGGCACAGATACGCAGTATTTT
CASSSARVGSGTDTQYF